This TCR beta chain appears in the sequencing data of a study of blood T cell repertoires in COVID-19. CDR3 length equals 16 residues. V was shortened by 5 bases and J by 0 bases, with 14 bases between the two germline ends. CDR1 and CDR2 (germline): MNHEY, SMNVEV (reference sequence). Sequencing used immunoSEQ multiplex PCR; TCRdb keeps in-frame clones, though not all of them. This sample has over 85,000 clones, with about 80% found just once. The sequenced sample was peripheral blood. This chain links TRBV27 with TRBJ1-5; D uncertain. This sequence originates from a human donor in a cohort sampled during active COVID-19. This chain's CDR3 is CASSPTSVVSNQPQHF. CDR3 DNA sequence: TGTGCCAGCAGTCCCACTTCGGTGGTTAGCAATCAGCCCCAGCATTTT.